This is a list of T cell receptor beta chains from one sample in a study of monozygotic twins with inflammatory bowel disease. TCRdb reprocessed the 5' RACE reads and keeps a single row for each CDR3 protein, giving no DNA. The sample features 150,000 to 200,000 distinct CDR3 sequences, with over 2.5% in its top ten. The sequencing input was blood. These receptors originate from a human donor with ulcerative colitis or Crohn's disease, or a healthy co-twin of an affected twin (not recorded which). CDR3s include the opening cysteine and the closing phenylalanine or tryptophan.

v_gene	j_gene	CDR3aa
TRBV5-1	TRBJ2-3	CASSSASTWADTQYF
TRBV2	TRBJ2-7	CASSGQFTASYEQYF
TRBV7-8	TRBJ2-7	CASSLSGTGGSYEQYF
TRBV5-1	TRBJ1-2	CASRQGGGYTF
TRBV29-1	TRBJ1-1	CSYLQPNTEAFF
TRBV24-1	TRBJ1-6	CATSGTSYNSPLHF
TRBV7-3	TRBJ2-5	CASSFRADKQETQYF
TRBV3-1	TRBJ1-1	CASSQDGGGSEAFF
TRBV11-2	TRBJ2-1	CASSWGTSGSHEQFF
TRBV7-2	TRBJ2-7	CASSPRGSGRGTYEQCF
TRBV28	TRBJ2-1	CALAGRSYNEQFF
TRBV3-1	TRBJ1-6	CASSQNLLGTADSPLHF
TRBV20-1	TRBJ2-1	CSASIQSVSSYNEQFF
TRBV5-1	TRBJ2-2	CASSEGQGIGELFF
TRBV11-1	TRBJ2-1	CASRGGPRGAVDEQFF
TRBV20-1	TRBJ2-3	CSALDGESTDTQYF
TRBV5-6	TRBJ1-6	CASSLDTSHSPLHF
TRBV7-9	TRBJ2-1	CASEGQEQGSSYNEQFF
TRBV12-3/TRBV12-4	TRBJ2-3	CASCSGGTDTQYF
TRBV28	TRBJ1-5	CASILGAARWPQHF
TRBV20-1	TRBJ1-4	CSAGDSLRELFF
TRBV30	TRBJ1-5	CAWSWTGAIGGNQPQHF
TRBV5-1	TRBJ2-3	CASSLGLAGSDTQYF
TRBV5-1	TRBJ1-4	CASSLDGVGTNEKLFF
TRBV20-1	TRBJ2-7	CSANDGGYPYEQYF
TRBV12-3/TRBV12-4	TRBJ1-1	CASSLRGSGKAFF
TRBV3-1	TRBJ1-1	CASSQAGGTEAFF
TRBV4-3	TRBJ2-7	CASSRSRGSIEQYF
TRBV27	TRBJ2-1	CASGGLALPWEQFF
TRBV5-1	TRBJ2-1	CASSTGLATGEQFF
TRBV5-6	TRBJ2-1	CASSRGLAGPSNEQFF
TRBV3-1	TRBJ2-7	CASRDSPSHEQYF
TRBV20-1	TRBJ2-1	CSRLAGDNEQFF
TRBV11-1	TRBJ2-1	CASSLRTSGRPFSYNEQFF
TRBV11-2	TRBJ2-7	CASSPMTFSYEQYF
TRBV10-3	TRBJ2-3	CAIRQGRGTDTQYF
TRBV18	TRBJ2-1	CASSPLTGSTYNEQFF
TRBV11-1	TRBJ2-7	CASSSPKGLAVPRGSYEQYF
TRBV5-4	TRBJ1-6	CASRRTGKSSYNSPLHF
TRBV20-1	TRBJ1-6	CSARLDRDHFSYNSPLHF
TRBV18	TRBJ2-5	CASSPSIETQYF
TRBV20-1	TRBJ1-4	CSASGEANEKLFF
TRBV20-1	TRBJ2-1	CSAVSGTGAKQFF
TRBV20-1	TRBJ2-3	CSARDIAGEVTDTQYF
TRBV18	TRBJ2-1	CASSPHPDSSYNEQFF
TRBV15	TRBJ2-7	CATSEGAPYEQYF
TRBV6-2/TRBV6-3	TRBJ1-1	CASRRDPMNTEAFF
TRBV5-4	TRBJ1-2	CASSLDVGQSYGYTF
TRBV28	TRBJ2-1	CASSPGLAGGHPYNEQFF
TRBV10-3	TRBJ2-5	CAISEIAGGGQETQYF
TRBV7-3	TRBJ2-2	CASSLTASGSTGELFF
TRBV10-3	TRBJ2-3	CAISDWQGTDTQYF
TRBV21-1	TRBJ2-2	CASSKGQGRLAPGAGELFF
TRBV3-1	TRBJ2-1	CASSQTGGTEQFF
TRBV28	TRBJ2-1	CASSRDSYNEQFF
TRBV28	TRBJ1-5	CASSRGQGVGSNQPQHF
TRBV18	TRBJ1-1	CASSPVPNTEAFF
TRBV9	TRBJ2-1	CASSVDLATASEQFF
TRBV5-1	TRBJ1-6	CASSLQAARANSPLHF